This record looks at one T cell receptor (beta chain) sequence and its context. Antigen: not known. The repertoire was sequenced with immunoSEQ multiplex PCR; TCRdb's copy has only in-frame clones and lacks some. The sample holds 250,000 to 300,000 clones, around 87% seen once. The source of the sample is a study of Ad26.COV2.S vaccination and SARS-CoV-2 variants. About the study: Into the muscle, Ad26.COV2.S was dosed once or twice, 56 days apart. Study-level findings and limits: The TCR-based breadth and depth measures might underestimate overall T cell responses.

Noted treatment: around 19 received Ad26.COV2.S at low or high dose, single or two shots; roughly 5 received placebo; per-sample allocation not given. Collection of the samples took place on day 63 after the first injection of vaccine or placebo. Boston hosted the donor, who was an adult aged 18-55 years. Its platform was an Ad26 vector, and its expressed antigen was Wuhan-strain SARS-CoV-2 spike. V lost 3 bases and J 10 bases, leaving 10 bases between the germline ends. CDR1 and CDR2 (germline): SQVTM, ANQGSEA. This CDR3 spans 11 amino acids. Sequenced here: peripheral blood, sampled in a trial of Ad26.COV2.S vaccine versus placebo. V is TRBV29-1 and J is TRBJ2-1, with D unclear. The clonotype originates from a person between 18 and 65 years old who received the Ad26.COV2.S COVID-19 vaccine or a placebo. The CDR3 sequence is CSVDSGPEQFF. DNA of the CDR3: TGCAGCGTTGATTCCGGACCAGAGCAGTTCTTC.